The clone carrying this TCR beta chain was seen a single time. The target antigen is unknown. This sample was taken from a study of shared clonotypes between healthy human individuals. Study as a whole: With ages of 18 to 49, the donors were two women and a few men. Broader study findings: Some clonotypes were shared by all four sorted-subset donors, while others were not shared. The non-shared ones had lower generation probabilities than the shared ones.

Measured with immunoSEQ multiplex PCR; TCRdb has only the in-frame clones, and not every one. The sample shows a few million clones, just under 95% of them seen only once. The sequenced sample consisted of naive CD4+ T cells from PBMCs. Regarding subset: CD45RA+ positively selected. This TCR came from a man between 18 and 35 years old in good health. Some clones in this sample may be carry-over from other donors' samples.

The CDR3, as DNA: TGTGCCAGCAGTGAATTGGGAGGGGGCACTGAAGCTTTCTTT. Translation gives CASSELGGGTEAFF. The V and J genes are TRBV2 and TRBJ1-1, with a possible D match to TRBD1 (6 bases). Germline values: CDR1 SNHLY, CDR2 FYNNEI. Trimming pared 2 bases from V and 4 bases from J, leaving 11 bases between. The CDR3 sequence is 14 residues long.